The 10 T cell receptor beta chains reported below all come from one sample, sequenced in a study of spatial heterogeneity in lung cancer. MiXCR, run by TCRdb on the 5' RACE reads, gives a single entry per CDR3 protein. The sample lists 43,000 or so distinct CDR3 sequences; 10% to 15% were seen once. Time point in this sample: blood at routine non-recurrence follow-up after resection. Sequencing was performed on PBMCs, taken at follow-up. The receptors derive from a male donor with early-stage non-small cell lung cancer.

This clonotype was recorded a few times. The V gene is TRBV27, the J gene TRBJ1-2, with D maybe TRBD1 (5 bases). This CDR3 has 14 residues. Germline V gene sequence: CDR1 MNHEY, CDR2 SMNVEV (reference sequence). Trimming removed 0 bases from V and 6 bases from J, with 11 bases in between. The CDR3 loop reads CASSLSGLIDGYTF. The CDR3 DNA sequence: TGTGCCAGCAGTTTATCGGGGCTAATTGATGGCTACACCTTC.

This clonotype was found a few times. The rearrangement uses TRBV18 and TRBJ2-3; 14 bases are a match to TRBD2. This CDR3 has 17 residues. V shed 3 bases and J 0 bases; nucleotides not matched to a gene: 2. Germline values: CDR1 KGHSH, CDR2 LQKENI. CDR3 bases: TGTGCCAGCTCACCGGGACTAGCGGGGGAGAGCACAGATACGCAGTATTTT. It specifies CASSPGLAGESTDTQYF.

The chain recombines TRBV7-9 with TRBJ1-5; 7 positions agree with TRBD1. Germline trimming cut 4 bases from V and 6 bases from J; bases unmatched to any gene: 6. Per the germline V gene, CDR1 is SEHNR and CDR2 is FQNEAQ (reference sequence). The length of the CDR3 is 14 residues. CDR3 nucleotide sequence: TGTGCCAGCAGCTACCAGGGGGGCGGTCAGCCCCAGCATTTT. It yields the protein CASSYQGGGQPQHF.

V usage is TRBV12-3 or TRBV12-4 and J usage is TRBJ1-1, with D uncertain. V was trimmed by 5 bases and J by 5 bases, leaving 15 bases between them. The CDR3 spans 14 residues. CDR3 sequence reads: CASSPRWARTEAFF. DNA for the CDR3: TGTGCCAGCAGTCCCCGGTGGGCGCGGACTGAAGCTTTCTTT.

This clonotype was detected only a few times. This sequence joins TRBV7-3 and TRBJ2-2; TRBD1 is a possible D gene (6 bases). V lost 0 bases, J lost 4 bases, and 6 bases lay in between. There are 14 residues in the CDR3. Germline V gene sequence: CDR1 SGHTA, CDR2 FQGTGA. DNA for the CDR3: TGTGCCAGCAGCTTAACACAGGGCACCGGGGAGCTGTTTTTT. It specifies CASSLTQGTGELFF.

The chain uses TRBV6-2 or TRBV6-3 and TRBJ2-4; D is uncertain. V was shortened by 2 bases and J by 0 bases, with 8 bases between the two germline ends. Germline V gene lookup returns CDR1 MNHEY and CDR2 SVGEGT. CDR3 length: 15 amino acids. Here the CDR3 reads CASSYRSRAKNIQYF. CDR3 coding DNA: TGTGCCAGCAGTTACAGGTCCAGAGCCAAAAACATTCAGTACTTC.

This clonotype was detected many times. The rearrangement links TRBV7-2 to TRBJ1-1; 8 bases agree with TRBD1. V trimming: 2 bases; J trimming: 0 bases; junction bases outside the gene matches: 5. Germline V gene lookup returns CDR1 SGHTA and CDR2 FQGNSA. The CDR3 is made up of 16 amino acids. The CDR3 region is CASSLIWTGMNTEAFF. The CDR3 DNA reads TGTGCCAGCAGCTTAATTTGGACAGGGATGAACACTGAAGCTTTCTTT.

The sample holds many counts of this clonotype. This chain uses TRBV12-3 or TRBV12-4 with TRBJ1-1, with 8 bases identical to TRBD1. CDR3 length: 14 residues. Germline trimming cut 7 bases from V and 1 base from J; bases unmatched to any gene: 5. The CDR3, as DNA: TGTGCCAGCATTCGGGACAGGAGGAACACTGAAGCTTTCTTT. It encodes CASIRDRRNTEAFF.

This clonotype was seen repeatedly, ten times or more. The rearrangement uses TRBV5-4 and TRBJ1-4, with 9 positions matching TRBD1. CDR3 length equals 15 residues. The germline CDR1 and CDR2 sequences are SGHNT and YYREEE (reference sequence). Trimming at V came to 4 bases and at J to 8 bases, leaving 9 bases not matched to a gene. The CDR3 nucleotides read TGTGCCAGCAGCACCGGACAGGGGAGGAAGGAAAAACTGTTTTTT. Amino acid sequence: CASSTGQGRKEKLFF.

This clonotype appeared many times. V usage is TRBV18 and J usage is TRBJ2-5; D is uncertain. Trimming took 3 bases from V and 10 from J, leaving 12 bases between them. The CDR3 runs 12 residues. The germline V gene has CDR1 KGHSH and CDR2 LQKENI. CDR3 protein: CASSPAGTGQYF. The CDR3 bases are TGTGCCAGCTCACCCGCCGGAACCGGCCAGTACTTC.